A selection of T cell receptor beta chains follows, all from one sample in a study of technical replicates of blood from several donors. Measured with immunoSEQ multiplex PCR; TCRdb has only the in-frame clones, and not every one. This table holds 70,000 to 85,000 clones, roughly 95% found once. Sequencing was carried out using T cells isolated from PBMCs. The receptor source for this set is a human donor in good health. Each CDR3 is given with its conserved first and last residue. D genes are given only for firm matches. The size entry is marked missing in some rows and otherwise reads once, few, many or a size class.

CDR3: CASSTNRGRYGTDTQYF
DNA: TGTGCCAGCAGCACAAACAGGGGGCGTTATGGCACAGATACGCAGTATTTT
size: NA
J: TRBJ2-3
V: TRBV21-1
D: NA

CDR3: CASSQFSGGQEQYF
DNA: TGTGCCAGCAGCCAGTTTTCGGGGGGGCAAGAGCAGTACTTC
size: NA
J: TRBJ2-7
V: TRBV11-3
D: TRBD2

CDR3: CASSFLDRGPSTDTQYF
DNA: TGTGCCAGCAGCTTCCTGGACAGGGGACCTAGCACAGATACGCAGTATTTT
size: NA
J: TRBJ2-3
V: TRBV5-4
D: TRBD1

CDR3: CASSPGSLYNEQFF
DNA: TGTGCCAGCTCGCCCGGGAGCCTTTACAATGAGCAGTTCTTC
size: NA
J: TRBJ2-1
V: TRBV6-5
D: NA

CDR3: CASLGHRGNTIYF
DNA: TGCGCCAGCCTAGGGCACAGGGGTAACACCATATATTTT
size: once
J: TRBJ1-3
V: TRBV5-1
D: TRBD1

CDR3: CSVPEVSGNNEQFF
DNA: TGCAGCGTACCAGAAGTTTCGGGTAACAATGAGCAGTTCTTC
size: NA
J: TRBJ2-1
V: TRBV29-1
D: NA

CDR3: CASMEATNSPLHF
DNA: TGTGCCAGCATGGAGGCTACCAATTCACCCCTCCACTTT
size: NA
J: TRBJ1-6
V: TRBV27
D: NA

CDR3: CASAGAGGKETQYF
DNA: TGTGCCAGCGCTGGGGCGGGGGGGAAAGAGACCCAGTACTTC
size: NA
J: TRBJ2-5
V: TRBV11-2
D: TRBD2

CDR3: CASSSGTGEYEQYF
DNA: TGTGCCAGTAGTTCCGGGACAGGGGAATACGAGCAGTACTTC
size: NA
J: TRBJ2-7
V: TRBV19
D: TRBD1

CDR3: CASSPWDRESMAEAFF
DNA: TGTGCCAGCAGTCCGTGGGACAGGGAGTCTATGGCTGAAGCTTTCTTT
size: NA
J: TRBJ1-1
V: TRBV6-4
D: TRBD1

CDR3: CASANRAGIFYEQYF
DNA: TGTGCCAGCGCGAATCGGGCAGGGATTTTTTACGAGCAGTACTTC
size: NA
J: TRBJ2-7
V: TRBV6-5
D: NA

CDR3: CASSLGQGWLDTQYF
DNA: TGCGCCAGCAGCTTGGGACAGGGGTGGCTAGATACGCAGTATTTT
size: NA
J: TRBJ2-3
V: TRBV5-1
D: TRBD1

CDR3: CASSFGTGNQPQHF
DNA: TGTGCCAGCAGTTTTGGGACAGGCAATCAGCCCCAGCATTTT
size: NA
J: TRBJ1-5
V: TRBV27
D: TRBD1

CDR3: CASRLWGTSASPGTQYF
DNA: TGTGCCAGCAGGCTTTGGGGGACTAGCGCTTCCCCAGGGACCCAGTACTTC
size: NA
J: TRBJ2-5
V: TRBV5-4
D: TRBD2

CDR3: CSAGDRPADTF
DNA: TGCAGCGCCGGGGACAGACCCGCTGACACCTTC
size: NA
J: TRBJ1-2
V: TRBV29-1
D: TRBD1

CDR3: CASSAQETQYF
DNA: TGCGCCAGCAGCGCGCAAGAGACCCAGTACTTC
size: NA
J: TRBJ2-5
V: TRBV4-1
D: NA

CDR3: CASSPARTYEQYF
DNA: TGCGCCAGCAGCCCCGCCAGGACCTACGAGCAGTACTTC
size: NA
J: TRBJ2-7
V: TRBV4-1
D: NA

CDR3: CASSRWDRVIGNSPLHF
DNA: TGTGCCAGCAGTCGATGGGACAGGGTAATCGGTAATTCACCCCTCCACTTT
size: NA
J: TRBJ1-6
V: TRBV27
D: TRBD1

CDR3: CASSPQGRGPQHF
DNA: TGTGCCAGTAGCCCCCAGGGGAGAGGGCCCCAGCATTTT
size: NA
J: TRBJ1-5
V: TRBV19
D: NA

CDR3: CASSVSWRKDYGYTF
DNA: TGTGCCAGCAGCGTATCGTGGAGGAAGGACTATGGCTACACCTTC
size: NA
J: TRBJ1-2
V: TRBV9
D: NA

CDR3: CASSLIATGAYNEKLFF
DNA: TGTGCCAGCAGCTTAATTGCGACAGGGGCATATAATGAAAAACTGTTTTTT
size: NA
J: TRBJ1-4
V: TRBV7-9
D: TRBD1

CDR3: CASTQPTGLSYEQYF
DNA: TGTGCCAGCACTCAACCCACAGGGCTCTCCTACGAGCAGTACTTC
size: NA
J: TRBJ2-7
V: TRBV6-1
D: NA

CDR3: CASSLEGAFNYGYTF
DNA: TGCGCCAGCAGCTTGGAGGGGGCGTTTAACTATGGCTACACCTTC
size: NA
J: TRBJ1-2
V: TRBV5-1
D: TRBD1

CDR3: CASRPRDSTNEKLFF
DNA: TGTGCCAGCAGGCCTAGGGACAGTACTAATGAAAAACTGTTTTTT
size: once
J: TRBJ1-4
V: TRBV2
D: TRBD1

CDR3: CASSEDRGNTEAFF
DNA: TGTGCCAGCAGCGAAGACAGGGGAAACACTGAAGCTTTCTTT
size: NA
J: TRBJ1-1
V: TRBV9
D: TRBD1

CDR3: CASSLRNRGLYNEQFF
DNA: TGTGCCAGCAGCTTGCGAAACAGGGGGCTATACAATGAGCAGTTCTTC
size: NA
J: TRBJ2-1
V: TRBV7-9
D: TRBD1

CDR3: CASSAGGDNYGYTF
DNA: TGCGCCAGCAGCGCAGGGGGAGACAACTATGGCTACACCTTC
size: NA
J: TRBJ1-2
V: TRBV4-1
D: TRBD1

CDR3: CASSLARLDREQFF
DNA: TGTGCCAGCAGCTTGGCAAGACTAGACCGTGAGCAGTTCTTC
size: NA
J: TRBJ2-1
V: TRBV11-1
D: NA

CDR3: CASSSTGGDPSGYTF
DNA: TGTGCCAGCAGCTCGACAGGGGGCGACCCCTCCGGCTACACCTTC
size: NA
J: TRBJ1-2
V: TRBV5-4
D: TRBD1

CDR3: CASSSRVGTGYEKLFF
DNA: TGTGCCAGCAGTTCCCGCGTCGGGACAGGGTATGAAAAACTGTTTTTT
size: NA
J: TRBJ1-4
V: TRBV28
D: TRBD1

CDR3: CASSQAVSGGGYEQYF
DNA: TGCGCCAGCAGCCAAGCAGTAAGTGGGGGGGGCTACGAGCAGTACTTC
size: NA
J: TRBJ2-7
V: TRBV4-1
D: TRBD2

CDR3: CSVASRGPGYGYTF
DNA: TGCAGCGTCGCCTCCAGGGGGCCAGGCTATGGCTACACCTTC
size: NA
J: TRBJ1-2
V: TRBV29-1
D: TRBD1

CDR3: CASSLVEQGIYSGNTIYF
DNA: TGTGCCAGCAGCTTGGTTGAACAGGGGATCTACTCTGGAAACACCATATATTTT
size: NA
J: TRBJ1-3
V: TRBV5-6
D: TRBD1

CDR3: CASSLTLAGGTYEQYF
DNA: TGCGCCAGCAGCTTGACACTAGCGGGAGGGACCTACGAGCAGTACTTC
size: NA
J: TRBJ2-7
V: TRBV5-1
D: TRBD2

CDR3: CASSKDTTMNTEAFF
DNA: TGTGCCAGCAGCAAAGATACAACCATGAACACTGAAGCTTTCTTT
size: NA
J: TRBJ1-1
V: TRBV21-1
D: NA

CDR3: CASSLISGTVPDTQYF
DNA: TGTGCCAGCAGCTTAATTTCCGGGACTGTACCAGATACGCAGTATTTT
size: NA
J: TRBJ2-3
V: TRBV7-9
D: NA

CDR3: CASSLSGGTEAFF
DNA: TGTGCCAGCAGCTTGTCAGGGGGAACTGAAGCTTTCTTT
size: NA
J: TRBJ1-1
V: TRBV5-4
D: TRBD1

CDR3: CASSGTDYQPQHF
DNA: TGTGCCAGCAGCGGGACAGACTATCAGCCCCAGCATTTT
size: NA
J: TRBJ1-5
V: TRBV5-8
D: TRBD1

CDR3: CASSRGTGVQPQHF
DNA: TGCGCCAGCAGCCGCGGGACAGGGGTTCAGCCCCAGCATTTT
size: once
J: TRBJ1-5
V: TRBV4-1
D: TRBD1

CDR3: CASSLWQVFEQYF
DNA: TGTGCCAGCAGCTTGTGGCAGGTCTTCGAGCAGTACTTC
size: NA
J: TRBJ2-7
V: TRBV5-4
D: NA

CDR3: CASSLEAMNTEAFF
DNA: TGTGCCAGCAGTTTGGAGGCGATGAACACTGAAGCTTTCTTT
size: few
J: TRBJ1-1
V: TRBV28
D: NA

CDR3: CASSEALRNYGYTF
DNA: TGTGCCAGCAGTGAAGCGCTTCGGAACTATGGCTACACCTTC
size: NA
J: TRBJ1-2
V: TRBV6-1
D: NA

CDR3: CASRRSGQGNEKLFF
DNA: TGTGCCAGCAGGAGATCAGGGCAGGGGAATGAAAAACTGTTTTTT
size: NA
J: TRBJ1-4
V: TRBV6-5
D: NA

CDR3: CASSLTLINEQYF
DNA: TGTGCCAGCAGCTTAACTTTGATCAACGAGCAGTACTTC
size: NA
J: TRBJ2-7
V: TRBV7-9
D: NA

CDR3: CASSSGLASSTDTQYF
DNA: TGTGCCAGCAGCTCGGGACTAGCGTCGAGCACAGATACGCAGTATTTT
size: NA
J: TRBJ2-3
V: TRBV5-4
D: TRBD2

CDR3: CASSLPILGGQRNYEQYF
DNA: TGTGCCAGCAGCTTACCCATACTCGGCGGACAGAGAAACTACGAGCAGTACTTC
size: NA
J: TRBJ2-7
V: TRBV7-9
D: NA

CDR3: CASSEPGQGAGELFF
DNA: TGCGCCAGCAGTGAGCCGGGACAGGGGGCCGGGGAGCTGTTTTTT
size: NA
J: TRBJ2-2
V: TRBV10-1
D: TRBD1

CDR3: CASSPSGQRTGELFF
DNA: TGCGCCAGCAGCCCCTCGGGACAGCGCACCGGGGAGCTGTTTTTT
size: NA
J: TRBJ2-2
V: TRBV4-1
D: TRBD1

CDR3: CASSLRPSGGQETQYF
DNA: TGCGCCAGCAGCCTTAGGCCTAGCGGGGGCCAAGAGACCCAGTACTTC
size: NA
J: TRBJ2-5
V: TRBV5-1
D: TRBD2

CDR3: CASSTTGDSPLHF
DNA: TGCGCCAGCAGCACAACAGGGGATTCACCCCTCCACTTT
size: NA
J: TRBJ1-6
V: TRBV4-1
D: TRBD1

CDR3: CASSPTGNTEAFF
DNA: TGCGCCAGCAGCCCAACAGGGAACACTGAAGCTTTCTTT
size: NA
J: TRBJ1-1
V: TRBV5-1
D: NA

CDR3: CASSLGTGGPNEKLFF
DNA: TGTGCCAGCAGCTTGGGAACAGGGGGCCCCAATGAAAAACTGTTTTTT
size: NA
J: TRBJ1-4
V: TRBV5-8
D: TRBD1